These T cell receptor beta chains were read from a single sample in a study of T cells in Graves' hyperthyroidism and ophthalmopathy. TCRdb ran MiXCR on the multiplex PCR reads and lists one entry per CDR3 protein. This table holds about 640,000 distinct CDR3 sequences, around 15% found once. The sequencing sample was made of blood. Every receptor here comes from a woman between 50 and 59 years old with Graves' ophthalmopathy. The CDR3 runs from the conserved cysteine through the conserved F or W. A D gene is named only where the DNA matches it firmly. Size is omitted from some rows. Given values are once, few, many or a class for expanded clones.

>few|TRBV6-1|.|TRBJ2-7
TGTGCCAGCAGTCGACCAGGGAGAGCCTACGAGCAGTACTTC
CASSRPGRAYEQYF
>many|TRBV6-2/TRBV6-3|.|TRBJ1-1
TGTGCCAGCAGTTACTCGGAAACAATGAACACTGAAGCTTTCTTT
CASSYSETMNTEAFF
>.|TRBV13|TRBD2|TRBJ2-5
TGTGCCAGCACGTCTATATCGACTAGCGGGGTGGACTATCAAGAGACCCAGTACTTC
CASTSISTSGVDYQETQYF
>many|TRBV12-3/TRBV12-4|.|TRBJ2-7
TGTGCCAGCAGTGGGGGGAGCGGCTGGGAGCAGTACTTC
CASSGGSGWEQYF
>many|TRBV11-3|TRBD2|TRBJ2-7
TGTGCCAGCAGCTTAAGTAGCGGGAGCTACTACGAGCAGTACTTC
CASSLSSGSYYEQYF
>many|TRBV7-3|.|TRBJ2-5
TGTGCCAGCAGCTTAAGGAACGGAGGAGAGACCCAGTACTTC
CASSLRNGGETQYF
>.|TRBV19|TRBD1|TRBJ1-1
TGTGCCAGTAGAGAACAGGGGATTCCTGAAGCTTTCTTT
CASREQGIPEAFF
>many|TRBV7-2|.|TRBJ1-6
TGTGCCAGCAGCAATGGGTTACCGGGTTATAATTCACCCCTCCACTTT
CASSNGLPGYNSPLHF
>few|TRBV7-9|TRBD1|TRBJ1-1
TGTGCCAGCAGCGTCCCGGGACAGGGCCCGGTCACTGAAGCTTTCTTT
CASSVPGQGPVTEAFF
>.|TRBV7-7|.|TRBJ2-2
TGTGCTAGCAGCTTAATCCCAGGGTGGACCGGGGAGCTGTTTTTT
CASSLIPGWTGELFF
>.|TRBV24-1|TRBD1|TRBJ2-3
TGTGCCACCAGTGAATCCGGGACAGCAAGCACAGATACGCAGTATTTT
CATSESGTASTDTQYF
>many|TRBV6-2/TRBV6-3|TRBD2|TRBJ2-7
TGTGCCAGCAGTGGGACTAGCGGGTGGTCCTACGAGCAGTACTTC
CASSGTSGWSYEQYF
>.|TRBV20-1|.|TRBJ1-5
TGCAGTGCTAGAGATCGCAGACAAATCAATCAGCCCCAGCATTTT
CSARDRRQINQPQHF
>many|TRBV20-1|TRBD2|TRBJ2-3
TGCAGTGCTAGACTAGCGGGAGAGACAGATACGCAGTATTTT
CSARLAGETDTQYF
>many|TRBV20-1|.|TRBJ2-1
TGCAGTGCTGCCGGGACTGGAAGGGGCTATGAGCAGTTCTTC
CSAAGTGRGYEQFF
>many|TRBV18|.|TRBJ2-7
TGTGCCAGCTCACCATCATGGGGCAGTGACTCTGACGAGCAGTACTTC
CASSPSWGSDSDEQYF
>few|TRBV27|.|TRBJ2-3
TGTGCCAGCACCCCTGAGGCGAAAGATACGCAGTATTTT
CASTPEAKDTQYF
>many|TRBV15|TRBD1|TRBJ2-3
TGTGCCACCAGCAGAGCCCCCGGGACAGGACCCTATGGTACGCAGTATTTT
CATSRAPGTGPYGTQYF
>many|TRBV6-4|.|TRBJ2-2
TGTGCCAGCAGTCTCCGGGACGGCACCGGGGAGCTGTTTTTT
CASSLRDGTGELFF
>many|TRBV10-3|TRBD1|TRBJ2-5
TGTGCCACCGGGACAGGGCAAGAGACCCAGTACTTC
CATGTGQETQYF
>.|TRBV15|TRBD2|TRBJ2-2
TGTGCCACCAGCAGAGATTTAGGGGGGGGTAGCGGGAGCACCGGGGAGCTGTTTTTT
CATSRDLGGGSGSTGELFF
>many|TRBV7-2|.|TRBJ1-5
TGTGCCAGCAGCTTAGAACTGGGCCTCTTGAATCAGCCCCAGCATTTT
CASSLELGLLNQPQHF
>few|TRBV28|.|TRBJ1-2
TGTGCCAGCACCCCGGGGAGGGGGGATCGCTATGGCTACACCTTC
CASTPGRGDRYGYTF
>.|TRBV6-4|.|TRBJ2-1
TGTGCCAGCAGTTCTGACACCCACAATGAGCAGTTCTTC
CASSSDTHNEQFF
>many|TRBV2|TRBD1|TRBJ1-1
TGTGCCAGCAGCGAGACAGGGTCTAGTACTGAAGCTTTCTTT
CASSETGSSTEAFF
>few|TRBV7-2|TRBD1|TRBJ1-5
TGTGCCAGCAGCCCCACACAGGGGAATCAGCCCCAGCATTTT
CASSPTQGNQPQHF
>.|TRBV27|.|TRBJ1-5
TGTACCAGCACCCCAGGTTACAATCAGCCCCAGCATTTT
CTSTPGYNQPQHF
>.|TRBV27|TRBD2|TRBJ2-3
TGTGCCAGCAGTTCACAAAGACTAGCGGGAAGTACAGATACGCAGTATTTT
CASSSQRLAGSTDTQYF
>.|TRBV11-3|.|TRBJ2-5
TGTGCCAGCAGCTTAGAATCCAGGCGTCAAGAGACCCAGTACTTC
CASSLESRRQETQYF
>few|TRBV10-3|.|TRBJ1-3
TGTGCCATCAATGAGAGGCCTGGAAACACTATATATTTT
CAINERPGNTIYF
>many|TRBV5-5|.|TRBJ1-2
TGTGCCAGCAGCTTGGCCTATGGCTACACCTTC
CASSLAYGYTF
>many|TRBV11-1|TRBD1|TRBJ2-2
TGTGCCAGCAGCACTCGGACAGGGAACACCGGGGAGCTGTTTTTT
CASSTRTGNTGELFF
>many|TRBV20-1|TRBD2|TRBJ2-5
TGCAGTGCTATTGCCAGCGGGAGGGCCGGGGAGACCCAGTACTTC
CSAIASGRAGETQYF
>few|TRBV6-2/TRBV6-3|TRBD1|TRBJ1-5
TGTGCCAGCAGTTACGGGACAGGTTTCAATCAGCCCCAGCATTTT
CASSYGTGFNQPQHF
>.|TRBV5-1|.|TRBJ2-1
TGCGCCAGCAGCTTGGACCCGGGAAACTCCTACAATGAGCAGTTCTTC
CASSLDPGNSYNEQFF
>few|TRBV15|TRBD1|TRBJ1-1
TGTGCCACCAGCAGAGGTGGGGCAGGGGGCACTGAAGCTTTCTTT
CATSRGGAGGTEAFF
>many|TRBV20-1|TRBD2|TRBJ2-1
TGCAGTGCTAGCCCCACTAGCGGGAGGGCCGTTGAGCAGTTCTTC
CSASPTSGRAVEQFF
>many|TRBV30|.|TRBJ1-5
TGTGCCTGGAGTCATCAATGGGATAGCAATCAGCCCCAGCATTTT
CAWSHQWDSNQPQHF
>many|TRBV12-3/TRBV12-4|.|TRBJ2-5
TGTGCCAGCAGTTTAGCGCTCATGGGGGTTAGGACAGAGACCCAGTACTTC
CASSLALMGVRTETQYF
>many|TRBV28|.|TRBJ1-5
TGTGCCAGCAGTTCTCCGGACACACATCAGCCCCAGCATTTT
CASSSPDTHQPQHF